The TCR beta chain under discussion was sequenced for a study of T cell responses to AZD1222 COVID-19 vaccine. Study in general: The study pooled second doses at about 4 or about 12 weeks. Study observations and caveats: Donors were chiefly white British, with a greater number of females, and clonal diversity was perhaps underestimated.

TCRdb's copy holds only in-frame clones and misses some; the assay was immunoSEQ multiplex PCR. Here the sample spans around 160,000 clones, more than 85% being singletons. Of note for this clone: Its target is unknown.

Germline values: CDR1 SQVTM, CDR2 ANQGSEA. V shed 6 bases and J 2 bases; nucleotides not matched to a gene: 10. CDR3 length: 15 residues. This sequence was found in an adult in good health. Sequenced here: peripheral blood, sampled on day 0 of AZD1222 vaccination. The genes are TRBV29-1 and TRBJ2-7, with 10 bases that match TRBD2. The CDR3 DNA reads TGCAGCGTGAAGTTCGGACTAGCGGAGACCTACGAGCAGTACTTC. Translation gives CSVKFGLAETYEQYF.